A selection of T cell receptor beta chains follows, all from one sample in a study of shared clonotypes between healthy human individuals. Assay used: immunoSEQ multiplex PCR; TCRdb lists only in-frame clones, some missing. The profile shows 2 million or so clones, 85% to 95% of them singletons. Sequences were obtained from naive CD4+ T cells sorted from blood. The receptors were gathered from a man aged 18 to 35 in good health. The CDR3 runs from the conserved cysteine through the conserved F or W. The D gene is left open where the match is weak. Rows give clone size only sometimes, using once, few, many, or a class for an expanded clone.

clone_size	v_call	d_call	j_call	cdr3_nt	cdr3_aa
NA	TRBV5-6	TRBD2	TRBJ2-7	TGTGCCAGCAGCTACGGGACTAGCGGGAGCATCCTCTACGAGCAGTACTTC	CASSYGTSGSILYEQYF
NA	TRBV7-3	NA	TRBJ2-5	TGTGCCAGCAGCTTTGGGGGCCAAGAGACCCAGTACTTC	CASSFGGQETQYF
NA	TRBV29-1	NA	TRBJ2-3	TGCAGCGCCCGTCGATCAACAGATACGCAGTATTTT	CSARRSTDTQYF
NA	TRBV7-2	TRBD2	TRBJ2-1	TGTGCCAGCAGCTTGGTTCCCGCGGGAGAGGATGAGCAGTTCTTC	CASSLVPAGEDEQFF
NA	TRBV19	TRBD1	TRBJ1-5	TGTGCCAGTAGTCGGGACAGTCGAAATCAGCCCCAGCATTTT	CASSRDSRNQPQHF
NA	TRBV7-3	TRBD1	TRBJ2-7	TGTGCCAGCAGCTCAACAGGGGGTTACGAGCAGTACTTC	CASSSTGGYEQYF
NA	TRBV5-1	TRBD1	TRBJ2-5	TGCGCCAGCGTTCCGGGACAGGCGATGTACCAAGAGACCCAGTACTTC	CASVPGQAMYQETQYF
NA	TRBV6-1	NA	TRBJ1-5	TGTGCCAGCAGTGCGCGGGGGAATCAGCCCCAGCATTTT	CASSARGNQPQHF
NA	TRBV5-4	NA	TRBJ2-1	TGTGCCAGCAGCCAGCAGTACAATGAGCAGTTCTTC	CASSQQYNEQFF
NA	TRBV28	NA	TRBJ1-2	TGTGCCAGTACCCCCAGGCAGAACTATGGCTACACCTTC	CASTPRQNYGYTF
NA	TRBV4-2	NA	TRBJ1-6	TGTGCCAGCAGCCATTTGGACAGCTATAATTCACCCCTCCACTTT	CASSHLDSYNSPLHF
once	TRBV6-5	TRBD1	TRBJ2-7	TGTGCCAGCAGTTACTCCGGACAGGGCGGCTACGAGCAGTACTTC	CASSYSGQGGYEQYF
NA	TRBV5-4	NA	TRBJ1-1	TGTGCCAGCAGTTCGGCTTTTCAGGGAGGAACTGAAGCTTTCTTT	CASSSAFQGGTEAFF
NA	TRBV19	TRBD1	TRBJ1-1	TGTGCCAGTAGTATCGGGACAGGGGCCACTGAAGCTTTCTTT	CASSIGTGATEAFF
NA	TRBV28	NA	TRBJ1-6	TGTGCCAGCAGTCCACCGGACAAGGGGGGTGGGTCCCTCCACTTT	CASSPPDKGGGSLHF
once	TRBV6-1	TRBD2	TRBJ2-3	TGTGCCAGCACCCTGACTAGCGGCACAGATACGCAGTATTTT	CASTLTSGTDTQYF
NA	TRBV5-1	TRBD2	TRBJ2-7	TGCGCCAGCAGAAGCGAGGCTAGCGGGACCTACGAGCAGTACTTC	CASRSEASGTYEQYF
NA	TRBV5-7	NA	TRBJ2-3	TGTGCCAGCAGCTTGGACAGTCCAGATACGCAGTATTTT	CASSLDSPDTQYF
NA	TRBV9	TRBD2	TRBJ2-1	TGTGCCAGCAGCGTAACCTCCGGGACTACGGGATACAATGAGCAGTTCTTC	CASSVTSGTTGYNEQFF
NA	TRBV5-4	TRBD2	TRBJ2-1	TGTGCCAGCAGCGCGGGACTAGCGGAAGGGGAGCAGTTCTTC	CASSAGLAEGEQFF
NA	TRBV25-1	NA	TRBJ1-2	TGTGCCAGCAGTGATAAGGCAGAAAGACATGGCTACACCTTC	CASSDKAERHGYTF
NA	TRBV5-1	NA	TRBJ2-7	TGCGCCAGCAGCTTGGCCGGGACAAGCTCCTACGAGCAGTACTTC	CASSLAGTSSYEQYF
NA	TRBV21-1	NA	TRBJ2-2	TGTGCCAGCAGCAAACCGGAAGGGACGGGGGAGCTGTTTTTT	CASSKPEGTGELFF
once	TRBV10-3	TRBD2	TRBJ2-5	TGTGCCATCAGTGCAGGTAGCGGGAGAATCCAAGAGACCCAGTACTTC	CAISAGSGRIQETQYF
NA	TRBV6-6	TRBD2	TRBJ2-7	TGTGCCAGACTCCGGGACTACGCCTACGAGCAGTACTTC	CARLRDYAYEQYF
NA	TRBV2	TRBD2	TRBJ2-3	TGTGCCAGCACCAACCGACTAGCGGGGTACACAGATACGCAGTATTTT	CASTNRLAGYTDTQYF
NA	TRBV30	NA	TRBJ2-1	TGTGCCTGGAGTGTACGCGCCTTAACCTACAATGAGCAGTTCTTC	CAWSVRALTYNEQFF
NA	TRBV4-1	NA	TRBJ2-1	TGCGCCAGCAGCCAAGAACCCCCGGACGTCTACTCCTACAATGAGCAGTTCTTC	CASSQEPPDVYSYNEQFF
once	TRBV5-5	TRBD1	TRBJ2-7	TGTGCCAGCAGCTTGGCGGGACAGCTGACCCCCTACGAGCAGTACTTC	CASSLAGQLTPYEQYF
few	TRBV7-2	NA	TRBJ1-2	TGTGCCAGCAGCTCCGACTACTATGGCTACACCTTC	CASSSDYYGYTF
NA	TRBV18	TRBD1	TRBJ2-7	TGTGCCAGCTCACCACGGGACAGCGGATACGAGCAGTACTTC	CASSPRDSGYEQYF
NA	TRBV11-2	NA	TRBJ1-5	TGTGCCAGCAGCCCCGGGCCGGCAGTCAACCAGCCCCAGCATTTT	CASSPGPAVNQPQHF
NA	TRBV28	NA	TRBJ1-6	TGTGCCAGCAGTCCCGGGAGCCCCTATAATTCACCCCTCCACTTT	CASSPGSPYNSPLHF
NA	TRBV6-6	TRBD1	TRBJ1-1	TGTGCCAGCAGTCCAGGGGGCCGGAGCACTGAAGCTTTCTTT	CASSPGGRSTEAFF
NA	TRBV6-5	NA	TRBJ1-1	TGTGCCAGCAGTTATCCTTCCCAAGGACGGACTGAAGCTTTCTTT	CASSYPSQGRTEAFF
NA	TRBV6-1	TRBD1	TRBJ2-3	TGTGCCAGCAGTGCCTATTCCGGGACAGGGGGTTCAGATACGCAGTATTTT	CASSAYSGTGGSDTQYF
NA	TRBV5-1	NA	TRBJ2-1	TGCGCCAGCAGCGTGCAAGGTGAGCAGTTCTTC	CASSVQGEQFF
NA	TRBV5-6	NA	TRBJ2-3	TGTGCCAGCAGCTTGGAGATGGCGGTGGGCACAGATACGCAGTATTTT	CASSLEMAVGTDTQYF
once	TRBV7-2	NA	TRBJ2-3	TGTGCCAGCAGCTTAACAGGGGTCCTGACTAGGGCAGATACGCAGTATTTT	CASSLTGVLTRADTQYF
NA	TRBV6-1	NA	TRBJ1-6	TGTGCCAGCAGTGATAGGGGGGCAGATTCACCCCTCCACTTT	CASSDRGADSPLHF
once	TRBV6-1	NA	TRBJ1-1	TGTGCCAGCAGTGAAGGGGGGGTAGGGAGCACTGAAGCTTTCTTT	CASSEGGVGSTEAFF
NA	TRBV5-1	TRBD1	TRBJ1-4	TGCGCCAGCAGCCCCACGCCGGGACAGATTAATGAAAAACTGTTTTTT	CASSPTPGQINEKLFF
NA	TRBV14	NA	TRBJ2-1	TGTGCCAGCAGCCGGGCGAGGGTTGGTGAGCAGTTCTTC	CASSRARVGEQFF
once	TRBV27	NA	TRBJ2-7	TGTGCCAGCAGCTCTCCTGGGCGTAGCTTGGACTTC	CASSSPGRSLDF
NA	TRBV6-5	NA	TRBJ1-1	TGTGCCAGCACCCAGGGGAACACTGAAGCTTTCTTT	CASTQGNTEAFF
NA	TRBV28	TRBD1	TRBJ2-5	TGTGCCAGCAGTTTATTAGGGACAGCTGTTCAAGAGACCCAGTACTTC	CASSLLGTAVQETQYF
NA	TRBV25-1	NA	TRBJ2-2	TGTGCCAGCAGTGTGCTTGGGGCGGCGGGCACCGGGGAGCTGTTTTTT	CASSVLGAAGTGELFF
NA	TRBV18	NA	TRBJ1-5	TGTGCCAGCTCACCACCCGGGTCGTTAGGTAGCAATCAGCCCCAGCATTTT	CASSPPGSLGSNQPQHF
NA	TRBV6-1	NA	TRBJ2-2	TGTGCCACTCCACGGGCGGCGACCGGGGAGCTGTTTTTT	CATPRAATGELFF
NA	TRBV28	TRBD2	TRBJ2-2	TGTGCCAGCACTTCAGGGTCTGCGGGGGCCGGGGAGCTGTTTTTT	CASTSGSAGAGELFF
NA	TRBV10-2	TRBD2	TRBJ2-1	TGCGCCAGCAGTGAGCAGCGGGGATCGTACAATGAGCAGTTCTTC	CASSEQRGSYNEQFF
NA	TRBV6-5	NA	TRBJ2-5	TGTGCCAGCAACCCGGACCCTTCTCGGGAGACCCAGTACTTC	CASNPDPSRETQYF
NA	TRBV5-1	NA	TRBJ2-3	TGCGCCAGCAGCTTGGCCGCTCCTCCTCCCGGTACGCAGTATTTT	CASSLAAPPPGTQYF
NA	TRBV28	NA	TRBJ1-2	TGTGCCACTTGGACAGACTATGGCTACACCTTC	CATWTDYGYTF
NA	TRBV5-8	NA	TRBJ1-1	TGTGCCAGCAGCTTGTGGACGGGGGCGAACACTGAAGCTTTCTTT	CASSLWTGANTEAFF
NA	TRBV18	TRBD2	TRBJ2-7	TGTGCCAGCTCACCACGACTAGCGGGTTACGAGCAGTACTTC	CASSPRLAGYEQYF
NA	TRBV10-3	TRBD2	TRBJ2-5	TGTGCCATCAGTGTAGGCCTAGCGGGGGTACAAGAGACCCAGTACTTC	CAISVGLAGVQETQYF